Shown below are 22 T cell receptor beta chains from a single sample sequenced in a study of OX40 agonist ivuxolimab in advanced cancers. Libraries were prepared by immunoSEQ multiplex PCR; TCRdb keeps only in-frame clonotypes and omits some of them. The table has 40,000 to 45,000 clones, approximately 90% seen once. The source material was CD4+ or CD8+ T cells sorted from blood, sampled in a trial of the OX40 agonist ivuxolimab. These receptors all stem from an adult with an advanced solid tumor such as melanoma, head and neck, liver or kidney cancer.

This clone was picked up a small number of times. This sequence joins TRBV5-4 and TRBJ2-2; 7 bases are a match to TRBD2. J gave up 2 bases and V 1 base, and 8 bases lay outside the gene matches. The CDR3 is made up of 17 amino acids. Germline CDR1 and CDR2: SGHNT and YYREEE (reference sequence). For the CDR3, the DNA is TGTGCCAGCAGCTTGCAGCCCAGCGGGATAAACACCGGGGAGCTGTTTTTT. Protein: CASSLQPSGINTGELFF.

J is TRBJ2-3 and V is TRBV11-3; 7 nucleotides line up with TRBD1. This CDR3 comprises 13 residues. Germline V gene data show CDR1 as SGHNT and CDR2 as YENEEA. V lost 2 bases, J lost 8 bases, and 4 bases stayed unmatched. The CDR3 coding sequence is TGTGCCAGCAGCTTACAACGACAGGGTACGCAGTATTTT. This codes for CASSLQRQGTQYF.

CDR3 loop: CASSPPLDGVSYGYTF. The CDR3, as DNA: TGTGCCAGCTCACCACCGTTGGACGGCGTCAGCTATGGCTACACCTTC. The chain joins TRBV18 to TRBJ1-2, with D unresolved. Germline V lookup: CDR1 KGHSH, CDR2 LQKENI. The ends were cut back, 0 bases at V and 4 bases at J, with 15 bases in the middle. The CDR3 covers 16 residues.

The chain carries TRBV28 and TRBJ1-2; possibly TRBD1 for D (6 bases). The CDR3 has 14 amino acids. The V and J ends lost 6 bases and 6 bases respectively, with 17 bases between them. Germline CDR1 is MDHEN and CDR2 is SYDVKM. CDR3 in amino acids: CASREGQISDGYTF. The CDR3 nucleotides read TGTGCCAGCAGAGAAGGACAGATATCAGATGGCTACACCTTC.

The rearrangement links TRBV6-6 to TRBJ1-5; 7 positions agree with TRBD1. Per the germline V gene, CDR1 is MNHNY and CDR2 is SVGAGI (reference sequence). The ends lost 6 bases at V and 6 bases at J; junction bases unmatched: 5. This CDR3 has 13 amino acids. The CDR3 sequence: CASRAGGFQPQHF. CDR3 sequence (DNA): TGTGCCAGCAGGGCAGGGGGGTTTCAGCCCCAGCATTTT.

The table lists this clone with a count of one. The CDR3 region has the DNA TGTGCCAGCAGCTCGAACACGGGACCCCTCACCGGGGAGCTGTTTTTT. Its translation is CASSSNTGPLTGELFF. This rearrangement joins TRBV5-4 to TRBJ2-2; D tentatively reads TRBD1 or TRBD2 (5 bases each). The V gene's germline CDR1 is SGHNT and CDR2 YYREEE (reference sequence). Trimming removed 3 bases from V and 4 bases from J, with 16 bases in between. This CDR3 region has 16 residues. The complete variable domain, with remaining parts taken from reference TRBV5-4 and TRBJ2-2, reads ETGVTQSPTHLIKTRGQQVTLRCSSQSGHNTVSWYQQALGQGPQFIFQYYREEENGRGNFPPRFSGLQFPNYSSELNVNALELDDSALYLCASSSNTGPLTGELFFGEGSRLTVL.

The genes are TRBV4-1 and TRBJ2-7; no clear D gene. CDR3 length: 14 residues. Germline CDR1 reads MGHRA; CDR2 reads YSYEKL. V gave up 1 base and J gave up 9 bases, with 16 bases separating them. The CDR3 DNA reads as TGCGCCAGCAGCCAAGGTGGCCAGGCCCGCGGGCAGTACTTC. This encodes CASSQGGQARGQYF.

The gene calls are TRBV7-8 and TRBJ1-1; D may be TRBD1 (6 bases). Trimming removed 3 bases at V and 1 base at J, with 15 bases between. The CDR3 length is 16 residues. From germline, CDR1 is SGHVS and CDR2 FQNEAQ. CDR3 loop: CASSFGIRTENTEAFF. In nucleotides, the CDR3 is TGTGCCAGCAGCTTCGGTATTAGGACAGAGAACACTGAAGCTTTCTTT.

The chain uses TRBV6-1 and TRBJ1-3; D perhaps matches TRBD1 (6 bases). Looked up from germline, CDR1 is MNHNS and CDR2 is SASEGT. There are 14 residues in the CDR3. V was cut by 6 bases and J by 0 bases, with 9 bases left in between. CDR3 region: CASRQGSSGNTIYF. In DNA, the CDR3 is TGTGCCAGCAGACAGGGCAGCTCTGGAAACACCATATATTTT.

V usage is TRBV29-1 and J usage is TRBJ1-1; maybe TRBD1 (6 bases). CDR1 is SQVTM and CDR2 is ANQGSEA in the germline V gene. V lost 6 bases and J 8 bases, leaving 28 bases between the germline ends. The CDR3 has 16 residues. The CDR3 region has the DNA TGCAGCGTCTCTGGGTACGAAGGGCCCGGAGGGGGAGAAGCTTTCTTT. This sequence encodes CSVSGYEGPGGGEAFF.

The chain is built from TRBV6-5 and TRBJ1-4, with 7 bases matching TRBD1. After removal of 4 bases from V and 8 bases from J, the junction contained 10 bases not matched to a gene. Per germline, CDR1 MNHEY and CDR2 SVGAGI. The CDR3 is 15 amino acids. The DNA of the CDR3 is TGTGCCAGCAGTTCCGGGGGAGGGGGCAAAGAAAAACTGTTTTTT. This sequence encodes CASSSGGGGKEKLFF.

The chain joins TRBV7-2 to TRBJ1-3, with no clear D. Per the germline V gene, CDR1 is SGHTA and CDR2 is FQGNSA. Between the trimmed V and J ends, which lost 5 bases and 4 bases, there was a span of 18 bases. The CDR3 runs 16 residues. CDR3 residues: CASSTSVRASGNTIYF. DNA of the CDR3: TGTGCCAGCAGCACATCCGTTAGGGCCTCGGGAAACACCATATATTTT. The entire variable domain, with the rest obtained from reference TRBV7-2 and TRBJ1-3, is as follows: GAGVSQSPSNKVTEKGKDVELRCDPISGHTALYWYRQSLGQGLEFLIYFQGNSAPDKSGLPSDRFSAERTGGSVSTLTIQRTQQEDSAVYLCASSTSVRASGNTIYFGEGSWLTVV.

This chain connects TRBV5-4 to TRBJ1-5; TRBD1 matches at 8 bases. The germline V gene has CDR1 SGHNT and CDR2 YYREEE (reference sequence). The CDR3 is made up of 14 amino acids. With 0 bases clipped from V and 7 bases from J, the junction kept 3 bases outside the gene matches. CDR3 in DNA: TGTGCCAGCAGCTTGGACAGGGACAGGCAGCCCCAGCATTTT. Amino acids: CASSLDRDRQPQHF.

This rearrangement joins TRBV6-4 to TRBJ2-1; D is perhaps TRBD1 or TRBD2 (6 bases each). The CDR3 spans 15 residues. Trimming pared 0 bases from V and 10 bases from J, leaving 16 bases between. Germline V CDR1 and CDR2: MRHNA, SNTAGT. CDR3 residues: CASSDSVAARGEQFF. The CDR3 DNA reads TGTGCCAGCAGTGACTCGGTAGCGGCAAGGGGGGAGCAGTTCTTC.

The J gene is TRBJ2-4, the V gene TRBV6-6; D tentatively reads TRBD1 or TRBD2 (7 bases each). Germline V gene sequence: CDR1 MNHNY, CDR2 SVGAGI (reference sequence). The CDR3 sequence is 16 residues long. V shed 4 bases and J shed 3 bases, with 16 bases lying between them. This chain's CDR3 is CASSSTTRGGKNIQYF. CDR3 sequence (DNA): TGTGCCAGCAGTTCGACTACCAGGGGGGGCAAAAACATTCAGTACTTC.

V usage is TRBV4-3 and J usage is TRBJ2-5, with D possibly being TRBD2 (6 bases). V shed 1 base and J shed 5 bases, with 11 bases lying between them. The CDR3 contains 14 residues. The germline V gene encodes CDR1 LGHNA and CDR2 YSLEER. The chain's CDR3 is CASSQGWGRETQYF. The CDR3 DNA follows: TGCGCCAGCAGCCAAGGGTGGGGGAGGGAGACCCAGTACTTC.

This chain links TRBV18 with TRBJ1-2; possibly TRBD1 for D (5 bases). This CDR3 is 17 amino acids long. Germline V CDR1 and CDR2: KGHSH, LQKENI. V was pared by 5 bases and J by 5 bases, with 24 bases between. CDR3 residues: CASSAGTSGATKYGYTF. CDR3 sequence (DNA): TGTGCCAGCTCAGCAGGGACTTCAGGTGCAACCAAATATGGCTACACCTTC.

The V and J genes are TRBV18 and TRBJ2-5; 7 nucleotides align to TRBD2. J was trimmed by 3 bases and V by 3 bases; bases with no gene match: 4. This CDR3 spans 14 amino acids. Germline-derived CDR1 and CDR2 are KGHSH and LQKENI. The CDR3 region is CASSPNLAEETQYF. The CDR3 nucleotides are TGTGCCAGCTCACCGAACCTAGCGGAAGAGACCCAGTACTTC. Full variable domain (missing parts from reference TRBV18 and TRBJ2-5): NAGVMQNPRHLVRRRGQEARLRCSPMKGHSHVYWYRQLPEEGLKFMVYLQKENIIDESGMPKERFSAEFPKEGPSILRIQQVVRGDSAAYFCASSPNLAEETQYFGPGTRLLVL.

This sequence joins TRBV19 and TRBJ1-5; D gene uncertain. Germline V gene sequence: CDR1 LNHDA, CDR2 SQIVND (reference sequence). CDR3 length equals 13 residues. V gave up 5 bases and J gave up 2 bases, with 7 bases separating them. This chain's CDR3 is CASSPGGNQPQHF. DNA of the CDR3: TGTGCCAGTAGTCCCGGGGGCAATCAGCCCCAGCATTTT.

This chain uses TRBV19 with TRBJ2-5, with D perhaps matching TRBD2 (5 bases). The V end was cut by 3 bases, the J end by 5 bases, with 22 bases between. Germline V gene lookup returns CDR1 LNHDA and CDR2 SQIVND (reference sequence). This CDR3 is 17 amino acids long. CDR3 sequence reads: CASSIPSRRGGSETQYF. The CDR3 region has the DNA TGTGCCAGTAGTATTCCGTCTCGTCGGGGTGGCTCGGAGACCCAGTACTTC.

The rearrangement uses TRBV30 and TRBJ1-5; 7 bases line up with TRBD1. Per germline, CDR1 GTSNPN and CDR2 SVGIG (reference sequence). The CDR3 extends over 18 amino acids. Losses at the gene ends were 3 bases for V and 5 bases for J; bases not matched to a gene: 19. CDR3 protein: CAWRALPRTGWGDQPQHF. The CDR3, as DNA: TGTGCCTGGAGGGCCCTCCCCCGGACAGGATGGGGGGATCAGCCCCAGCATTTT.

The gene calls are TRBV5-1 and TRBJ2-3; D is unresolved. Trimming pared 0 bases from V and 2 bases from J, leaving 7 bases between. The germline gives CDR1 SGHRS, CDR2 YFSETQ. The CDR3 totals 14 residues. CDR3 in amino acids: CASSLGTTTDTQYF. CDR3 coding DNA: TGCGCCAGCAGCTTGGGGACGACCACAGATACGCAGTATTTT.